This is a list of T cell receptor beta chains from one sample in a study of T cells in Graves' hyperthyroidism and ophthalmopathy. TCRdb passed the multiplex PCR reads through MiXCR, listing each CDR3 protein once. Here the sample spans roughly 420,000 distinct CDR3 sequences, roughly 15% being singletons. Sequences were obtained from blood. These TCRs come from a woman aged 18-29 years with Graves' hyperthyroidism. Both conserved end residues are part of each CDR3. A D gene is named only where the DNA matches it firmly. Some rows have no size entry. The others give once, few or many, or a class for an expanded clone.

j_call	clone_size	v_call	d_call	cdr3_aa	cdr3_nt
TRBJ1-2	.	TRBV29-1	.	CSVLSYYGYTF	TGCAGCGTTCTCAGCTACTATGGCTACACCTTC
TRBJ2-5	many	TRBV24-1	.	CATSDEGVAAGETQYF	TGTGCCACCAGTGATGAAGGAGTCGCGGCTGGGGAGACCCAGTACTTC
TRBJ1-2	many	TRBV10-2	.	CASSEPPTSYGYTF	TGCGCCAGCAGTGAACCCCCGACAAGTTATGGCTACACCTTC
TRBJ1-5	few	TRBV28	.	CASHEETRDSNQPQHF	TGTGCCAGCCATGAGGAGACCCGCGACAGCAATCAGCCCCAGCATTTT
TRBJ2-7	many	TRBV12-5	.	CASGLSGFPHEQYF	TGTGCTAGTGGTTTAAGTGGCTTTCCCCACGAGCAGTACTTC
TRBJ1-1	many	TRBV11-3	.	CASSLEETTEAFF	TGTGCCAGCAGCTTGGAGGAAACCACTGAAGCTTTCTTT
TRBJ2-5	.	TRBV20-1	TRBD1	CSVEGAVQETQYF	TGCAGTGTAGAGGGGGCGGTACAAGAGACCCAGTACTTC
TRBJ2-1	few	TRBV9	.	CASSVESTSYNEQFF	TGTGCCAGCAGCGTAGAAAGTACGTCCTACAATGAGCAGTTCTTC
TRBJ1-6	few	TRBV12-3/TRBV12-4	.	CASTLQGGSPLHF	TGTGCCAGCACCTTGCAGGGAGGATCACCCCTCCACTTT
TRBJ2-5	many	TRBV20-1	.	CSAARKETQYF	TGCAGTGCTGCCCGAAAGGAGACCCAGTACTTC
TRBJ2-3	many	TRBV6-2/TRBV6-3	.	CASSYLAERDTDTQYF	TGTGCCAGCAGTTACTTGGCGGAGCGAGACACAGATACGCAGTATTTT